This T cell receptor beta chain came from a study of OX40 agonist ivuxolimab in advanced cancers. Overall study: In this cohort, patients received ivuxolimab, an agonistic anti-OX40 (CD134) antibody. Age averaged about 60 years (range roughly 23 to 85), and less than 85% were male. Study-level findings and limits: Expanded clones tended on average to be more numerous among CD8+ T cells than CD4+. Clonal expansion from baseline to week 6 occurred in both CD4+ and CD8+ T cells.

Profiling relied on immunoSEQ multiplex PCR, and the TCRdb table lists in-frame clones only, not all of them. The table includes some 38,000 clones, 80% to 90% detected once. On this clone: The antigen is undetermined.

Germline-derived CDR1 and CDR2 are MNHNS and SASEGT. V was shortened by 7 bases and J by 4 bases, with 16 bases between the two germline ends. There are 14 residues in the CDR3. The chain links TRBV6-1 to TRBJ1-2, with D possibly matching TRBD1 (6 bases). The sequences come from CD4+ or CD8+ T cells sorted from blood, collected in a trial of the OX40 agonist ivuxolimab. The receptor was isolated from an adult with an advanced solid tumor such as melanoma, head and neck, liver or kidney cancer. The CDR3 loop reads CASIGGARSYGYTF. The CDR3 coding sequence is TGTGCCAGCATAGGGGGGGCGCGTTCCTATGGCTACACCTTC.